This T cell receptor beta chain comes out of a study of cytomegalovirus exposure and HLA in healthy donors. Findings and caveats of the study: Rarity marked most TCR sequences, yet some public TCRs occurred in many donors. Subsequent analysis showed first-cohort TCR clusters tending to co-occur in over a hundred validation repertoires. The study put 150 to 200 TCR beta chains on its list as cytomegalovirus-associated.

The protocol was immunoSEQ multiplex PCR, while the TCRdb copy is restricted to in-frame clones and leaves out a portion. Among 150,000 to 200,000 clones, about 81% were seen once, and the ten largest hold less than 1.5%. Separation from the roughly 700-subject first cohort characterized the 120-subject validation cohort, to which the donors belonged. Worth noting for this clone: Its antigen is not known.

Sequenced material: PBMCs. The receptor comes from a woman in her thirties in good health and CMV-seronegative.

The CDR3 region is CASSSRLAGFIYEQYF. In DNA, the CDR3 is TGTGCCAGCAGCTCAAGACTAGCGGGATTTATCTACGAGCAGTACTTC. J is TRBJ2-7 and V is TRBV7-9, with 11 nucleotides matching TRBD2. CDR1 SEHNR and CDR2 FQNEAQ come from the germline V gene (reference sequence). With V trimmed by 4 bases and J by 3 bases, 8 bases remained unmatched. This CDR3 has 16 residues.